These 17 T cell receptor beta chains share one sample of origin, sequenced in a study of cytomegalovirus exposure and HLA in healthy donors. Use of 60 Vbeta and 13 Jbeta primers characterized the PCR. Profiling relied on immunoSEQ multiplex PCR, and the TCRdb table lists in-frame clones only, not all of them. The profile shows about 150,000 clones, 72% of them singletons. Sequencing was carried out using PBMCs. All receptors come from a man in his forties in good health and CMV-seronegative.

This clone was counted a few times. The CDR3 DNA follows: TGTGCCAGCAGCTTGGATGTCGGGAGTTACGAGCAGTACTTC. Encoded protein: CASSLDVGSYEQYF. This chain connects TRBV5-4 to TRBJ2-7, with D possibly being TRBD2 (6 bases). In germline, CDR1 is SGHNT, CDR2 YYREEE (reference sequence). V was clipped by 0 bases and J by 4 bases, with 11 bases between them. The CDR3 has 14 residues.

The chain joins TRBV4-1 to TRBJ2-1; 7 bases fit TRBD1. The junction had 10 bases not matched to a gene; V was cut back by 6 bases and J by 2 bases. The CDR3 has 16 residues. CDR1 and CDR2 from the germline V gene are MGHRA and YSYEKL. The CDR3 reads CASRKDRAGTYNEQFF. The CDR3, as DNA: TGCGCCAGCAGGAAAGACAGGGCTGGGACCTACAATGAGCAGTTCTTC.

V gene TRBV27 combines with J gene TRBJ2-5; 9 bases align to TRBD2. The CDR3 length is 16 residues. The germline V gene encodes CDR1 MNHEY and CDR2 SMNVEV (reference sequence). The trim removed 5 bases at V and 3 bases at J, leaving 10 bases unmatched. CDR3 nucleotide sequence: TGTGCCAGCAGTACCAGGACTAGCGCTCGGGAAGAGACCCAGTACTTC. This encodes CASSTRTSAREETQYF.

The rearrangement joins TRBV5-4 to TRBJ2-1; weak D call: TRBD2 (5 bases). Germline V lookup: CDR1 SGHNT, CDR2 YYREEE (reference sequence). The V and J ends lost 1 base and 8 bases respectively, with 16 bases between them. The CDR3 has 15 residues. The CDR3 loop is CASSLWRGPADEQFF. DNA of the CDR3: TGTGCCAGCAGCTTGTGGCGAGGGCCCGCGGATGAGCAGTTCTTC.

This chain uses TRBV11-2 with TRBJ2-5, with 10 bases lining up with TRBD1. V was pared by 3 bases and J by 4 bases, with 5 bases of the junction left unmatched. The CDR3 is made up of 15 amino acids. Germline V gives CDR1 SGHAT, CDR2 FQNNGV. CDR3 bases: TGTGCCAGCAGCTTTCAGACAGGGGGCACAGAGACCCAGTACTTC. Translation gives CASSFQTGGTETQYF.

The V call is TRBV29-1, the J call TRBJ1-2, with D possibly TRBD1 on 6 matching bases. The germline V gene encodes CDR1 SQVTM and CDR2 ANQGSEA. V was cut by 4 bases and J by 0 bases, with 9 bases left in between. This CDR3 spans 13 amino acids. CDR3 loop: CSVVRGTNYGYTF. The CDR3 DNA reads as TGCAGCGTTGTAAGGGGGACTAACTATGGCTACACCTTC.

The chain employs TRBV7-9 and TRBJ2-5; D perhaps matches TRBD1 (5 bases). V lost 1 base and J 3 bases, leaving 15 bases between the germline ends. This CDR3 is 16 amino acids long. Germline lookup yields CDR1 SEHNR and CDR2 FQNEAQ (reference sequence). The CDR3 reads CASSLVGRLLKETQYF. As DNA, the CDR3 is TGTGCCAGCAGCTTAGTGGGGCGACTCTTGAAAGAGACCCAGTACTTC.

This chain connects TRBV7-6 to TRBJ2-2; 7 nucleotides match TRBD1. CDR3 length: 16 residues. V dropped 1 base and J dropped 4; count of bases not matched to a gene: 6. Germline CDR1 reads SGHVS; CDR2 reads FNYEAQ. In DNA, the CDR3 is TGTGCCAGCAGCTTAGGAGGGGGCGGAATCACCGGGGAGCTGTTTTTT. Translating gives CASSLGGGGITGELFF.

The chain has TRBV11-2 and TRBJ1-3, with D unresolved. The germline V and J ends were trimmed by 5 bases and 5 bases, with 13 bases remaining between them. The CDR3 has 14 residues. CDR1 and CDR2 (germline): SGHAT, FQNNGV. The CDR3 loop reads CASSEGRDRNTIYF. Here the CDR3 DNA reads TGTGCCAGCAGCGAGGGTCGAGATAGAAACACCATATATTTT.

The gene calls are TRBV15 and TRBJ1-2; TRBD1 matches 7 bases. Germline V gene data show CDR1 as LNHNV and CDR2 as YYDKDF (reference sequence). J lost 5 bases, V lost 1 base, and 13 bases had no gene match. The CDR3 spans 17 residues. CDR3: CATSRGAQEGGWYGYTF. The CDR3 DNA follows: TGTGCCACCAGCAGAGGAGCTCAAGAAGGGGGCTGGTATGGCTACACCTTC.

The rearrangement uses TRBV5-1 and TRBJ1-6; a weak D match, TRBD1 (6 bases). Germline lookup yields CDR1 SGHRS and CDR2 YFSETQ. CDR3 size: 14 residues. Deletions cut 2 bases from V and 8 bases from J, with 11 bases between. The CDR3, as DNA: TGCGCCAGCAGCTTCACAGGGCCAGATTCACCCCTCCACTTT. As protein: CASSFTGPDSPLHF.

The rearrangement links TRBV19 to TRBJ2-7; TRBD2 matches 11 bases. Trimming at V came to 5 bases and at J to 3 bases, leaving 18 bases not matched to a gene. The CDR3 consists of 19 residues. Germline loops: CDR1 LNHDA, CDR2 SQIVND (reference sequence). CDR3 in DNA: TGTGCCAGTAGTGCGGCGTCCGACAGGTCGGGACTAGCGGTCTACGAGCAGTACTTC. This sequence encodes CASSAASDRSGLAVYEQYF.

The CDR3 coding sequence is TGTGCCAGCAGCTCCCGGGTTATAGCGGGAGGGCCTATTGAGCAGTTCTTC. Translating gives CASSSRVIAGGPIEQFF. This chain joins TRBV7-2 and TRBJ2-1, with TRBD2 identical over 11 bases. Germline trimming cut 4 bases from V and 9 bases from J; bases unmatched to any gene: 14. This CDR3 comprises 17 residues. Germline-derived CDR1 and CDR2 are SGHTA and FQGNSA.

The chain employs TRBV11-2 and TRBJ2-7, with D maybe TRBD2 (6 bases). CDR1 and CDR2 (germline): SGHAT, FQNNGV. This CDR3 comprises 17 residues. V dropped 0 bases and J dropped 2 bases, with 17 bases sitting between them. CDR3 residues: CASSLERATGGAYEQYF. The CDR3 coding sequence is TGTGCCAGCAGCTTAGAGCGGGCCACCGGAGGGGCCTACGAGCAGTACTTC.

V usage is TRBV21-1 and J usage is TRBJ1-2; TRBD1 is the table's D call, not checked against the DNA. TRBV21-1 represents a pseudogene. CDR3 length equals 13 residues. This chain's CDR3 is CASSKGRNYGYTF. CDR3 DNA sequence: TGTGCCAGCAGCAAAGGCAGAAACTATGGCTACACCTTC.

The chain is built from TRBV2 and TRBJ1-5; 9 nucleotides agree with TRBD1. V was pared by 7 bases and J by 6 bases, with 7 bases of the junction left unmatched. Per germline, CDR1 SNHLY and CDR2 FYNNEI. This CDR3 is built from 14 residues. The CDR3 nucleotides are TGTGCCAGCAAGAGACAGGGGGGGGGTCAGCCCCAGCATTTT. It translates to CASKRQGGGQPQHF.

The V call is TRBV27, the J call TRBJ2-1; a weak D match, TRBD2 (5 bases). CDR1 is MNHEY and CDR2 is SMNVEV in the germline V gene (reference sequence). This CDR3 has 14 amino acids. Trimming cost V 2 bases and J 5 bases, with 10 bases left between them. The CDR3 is CASSLQDSNNEQFF. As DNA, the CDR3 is TGTGCCAGCAGTTTACAGGACTCGAACAATGAGCAGTTCTTC.